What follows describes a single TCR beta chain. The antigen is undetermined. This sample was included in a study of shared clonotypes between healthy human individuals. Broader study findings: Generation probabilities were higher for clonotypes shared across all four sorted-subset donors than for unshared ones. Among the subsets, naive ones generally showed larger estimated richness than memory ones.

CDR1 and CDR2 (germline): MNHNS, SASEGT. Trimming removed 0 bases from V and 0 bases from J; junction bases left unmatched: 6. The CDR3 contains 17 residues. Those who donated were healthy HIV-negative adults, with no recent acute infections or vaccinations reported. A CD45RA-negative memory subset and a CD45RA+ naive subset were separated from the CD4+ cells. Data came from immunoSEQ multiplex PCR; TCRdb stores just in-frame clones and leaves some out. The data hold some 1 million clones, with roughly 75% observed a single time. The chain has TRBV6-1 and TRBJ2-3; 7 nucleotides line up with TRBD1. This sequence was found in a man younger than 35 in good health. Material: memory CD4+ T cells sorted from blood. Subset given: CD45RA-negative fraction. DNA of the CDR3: TGTGCCAGCAGTGAAGCCCACAGGGGAAGTAGCACAGATACGCAGTATTTT. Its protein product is CASSEAHRGSSTDTQYF.